The clone carrying this T cell receptor (beta chain) showed up just once. The record originates from a study of OX40 agonist ivuxolimab in advanced cancers. Clones were read by immunoSEQ multiplex PCR, and TCRdb kept only the in-frame ones, dropping some. The sample carries more than 35,000 clones, about four fifths recorded once. Trimming stripped 3 bases from V and 2 bases from J, with 8 bases between. Germline V gene sequence: CDR1 LNHDA, CDR2 SQIVND (reference sequence). The CDR3 spans 13 residues. J is TRBJ2-7 and V is TRBV19; the D is unclear. This specimen consisted of CD4+ or CD8+ T cells sorted from blood, obtained in a trial of the OX40 agonist ivuxolimab. This clonotype was sampled from an adult with an advanced solid tumor such as melanoma, head and neck, liver or kidney cancer. CDR3 in amino acids: CASSMMGTYEQYF. In nucleotides, the CDR3 is TGTGCCAGTAGTATGATGGGGACCTACGAGCAGTACTTC.